What follows is one T cell receptor beta chain and its context. The data stem from a study of blood T cell repertoires in COVID-19. About the research overall: Samples taken during acute and convalescent COVID-19 were collected in the United States, Italy and Spain.

Trimming pared 7 bases from V and 6 bases from J, leaving 12 bases between. The CDR3 is 12 amino acids. In germline, CDR1 is SGHTA, CDR2 FQGNSA. As originally analysed: Amplification from reference gene primers served as the basis for estimated nucleated cell counts. Clones were read by immunoSEQ multiplex PCR, and TCRdb kept only the in-frame ones, dropping some. The DNA gave D and trimming, while V, J and clone size come from that table. There are approximately 90,000 clones in the sample; roughly 80% occur only once, and more than 20% lies in the top ten. The sample comprised peripheral blood. The sequence came from an older man with active or convalescent COVID-19. The genes are TRBV7-2 and TRBJ1-2, with a possible D match to TRBD1 (6 bases). This CDR3 is CASTPAGDGYTF. The CDR3, as DNA: TGTGCCAGCACCCCGGCAGGGGATGGCTACACCTTC.